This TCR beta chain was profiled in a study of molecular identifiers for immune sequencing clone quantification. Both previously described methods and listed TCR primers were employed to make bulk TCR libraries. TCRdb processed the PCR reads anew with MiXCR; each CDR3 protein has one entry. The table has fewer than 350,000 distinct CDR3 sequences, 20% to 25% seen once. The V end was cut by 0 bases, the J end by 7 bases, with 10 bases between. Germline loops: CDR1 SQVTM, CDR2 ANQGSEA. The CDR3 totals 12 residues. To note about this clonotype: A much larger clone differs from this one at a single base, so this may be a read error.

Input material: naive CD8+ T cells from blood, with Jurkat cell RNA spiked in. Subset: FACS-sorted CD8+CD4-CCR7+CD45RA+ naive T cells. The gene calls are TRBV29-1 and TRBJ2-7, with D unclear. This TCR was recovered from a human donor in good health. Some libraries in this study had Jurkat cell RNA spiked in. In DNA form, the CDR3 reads TGCAGCGTTGAAGACGTGATGAGGGAGCAGTACTTC. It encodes CSVEDVMREQYF.